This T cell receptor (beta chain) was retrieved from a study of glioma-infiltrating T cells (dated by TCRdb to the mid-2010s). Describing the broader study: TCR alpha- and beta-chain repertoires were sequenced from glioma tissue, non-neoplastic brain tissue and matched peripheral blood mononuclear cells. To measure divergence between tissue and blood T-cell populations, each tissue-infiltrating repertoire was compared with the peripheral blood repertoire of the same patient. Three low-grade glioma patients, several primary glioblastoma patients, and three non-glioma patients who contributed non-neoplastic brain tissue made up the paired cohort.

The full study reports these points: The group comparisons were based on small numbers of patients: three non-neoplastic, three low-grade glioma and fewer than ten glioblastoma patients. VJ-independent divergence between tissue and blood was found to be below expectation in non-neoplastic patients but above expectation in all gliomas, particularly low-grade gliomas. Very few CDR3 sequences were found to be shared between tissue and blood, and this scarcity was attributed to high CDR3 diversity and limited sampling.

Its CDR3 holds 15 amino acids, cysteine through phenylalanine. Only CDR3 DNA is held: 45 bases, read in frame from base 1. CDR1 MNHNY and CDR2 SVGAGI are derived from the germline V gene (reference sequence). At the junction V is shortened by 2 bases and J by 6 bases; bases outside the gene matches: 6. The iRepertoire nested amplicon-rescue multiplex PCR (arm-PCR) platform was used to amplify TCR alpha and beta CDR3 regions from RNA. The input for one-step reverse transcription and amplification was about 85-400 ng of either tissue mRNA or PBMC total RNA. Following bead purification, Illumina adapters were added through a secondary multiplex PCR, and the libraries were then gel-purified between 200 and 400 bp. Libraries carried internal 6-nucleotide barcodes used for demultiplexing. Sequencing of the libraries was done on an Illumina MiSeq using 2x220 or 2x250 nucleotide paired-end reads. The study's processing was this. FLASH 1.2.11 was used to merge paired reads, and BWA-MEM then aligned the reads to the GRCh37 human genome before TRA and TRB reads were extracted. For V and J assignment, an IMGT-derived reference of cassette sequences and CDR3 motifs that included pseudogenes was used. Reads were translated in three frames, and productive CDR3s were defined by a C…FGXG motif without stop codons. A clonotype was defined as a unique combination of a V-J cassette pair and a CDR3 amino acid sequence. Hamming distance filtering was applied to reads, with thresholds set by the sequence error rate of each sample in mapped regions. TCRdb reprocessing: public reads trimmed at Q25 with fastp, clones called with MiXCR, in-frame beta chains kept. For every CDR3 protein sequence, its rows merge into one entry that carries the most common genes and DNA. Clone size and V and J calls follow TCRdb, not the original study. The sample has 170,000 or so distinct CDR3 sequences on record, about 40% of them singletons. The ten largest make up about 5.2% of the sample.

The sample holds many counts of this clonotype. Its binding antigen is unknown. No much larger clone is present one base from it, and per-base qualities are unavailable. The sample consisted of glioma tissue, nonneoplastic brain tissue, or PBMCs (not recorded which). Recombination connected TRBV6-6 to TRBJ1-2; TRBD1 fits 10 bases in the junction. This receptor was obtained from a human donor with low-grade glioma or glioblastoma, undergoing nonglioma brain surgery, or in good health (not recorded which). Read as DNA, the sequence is TGTGCCAGCAGTTACGGTATGGGACAGGGGAATGGCTACACCTTC. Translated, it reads CASSYGMGQGNGYTF.